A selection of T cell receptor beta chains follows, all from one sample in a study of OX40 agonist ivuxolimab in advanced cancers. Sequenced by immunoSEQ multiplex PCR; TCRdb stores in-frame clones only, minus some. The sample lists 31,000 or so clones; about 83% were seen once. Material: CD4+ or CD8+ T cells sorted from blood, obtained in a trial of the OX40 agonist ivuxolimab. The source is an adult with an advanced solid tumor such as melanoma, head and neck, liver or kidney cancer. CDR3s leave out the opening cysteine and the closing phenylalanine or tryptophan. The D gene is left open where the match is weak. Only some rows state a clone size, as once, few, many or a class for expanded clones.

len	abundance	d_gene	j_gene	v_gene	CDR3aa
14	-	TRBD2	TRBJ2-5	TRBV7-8	ASSWVERTRQETQY
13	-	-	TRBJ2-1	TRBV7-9	ATLPGTPAYNEQF
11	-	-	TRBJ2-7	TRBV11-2	ASSLVFLGEQY
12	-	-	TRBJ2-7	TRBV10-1	ARGGGIIAYEQY
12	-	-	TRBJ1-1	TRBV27	ASSPINRRFEAF
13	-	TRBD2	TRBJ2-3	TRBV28	ASSTMAGGPDTQY
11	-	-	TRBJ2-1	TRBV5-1	ASSLERPGEQF
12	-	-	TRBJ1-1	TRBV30	AGGTGSMNTEAF
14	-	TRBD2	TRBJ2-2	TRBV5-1	ASSLVSGSNTGELF
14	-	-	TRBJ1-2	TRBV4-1	ASSHAGLEANYGYT
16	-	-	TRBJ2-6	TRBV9	ASSEVQGWNGGANVLT
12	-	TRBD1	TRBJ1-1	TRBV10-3	AIRDRTSNTEAF
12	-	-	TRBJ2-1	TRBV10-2	ASSEGSARNEQF
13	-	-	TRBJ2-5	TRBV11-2	ASSLAWSEEETQY
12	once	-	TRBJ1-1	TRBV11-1	ASSQMGGNTEAF
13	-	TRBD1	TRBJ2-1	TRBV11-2	ASSPGTGPYNEQF
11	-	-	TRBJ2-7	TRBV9	ASSGGGLDEQY
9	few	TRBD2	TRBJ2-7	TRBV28	ASRAGDEQY
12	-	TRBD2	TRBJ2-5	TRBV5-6	ASSLAGGEETQY
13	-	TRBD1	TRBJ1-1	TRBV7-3	ASSSPGQGVSEAF
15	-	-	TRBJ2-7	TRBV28	ASSSITPRRDSYEQY
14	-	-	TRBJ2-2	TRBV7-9	ASSLAGGQNTGELF
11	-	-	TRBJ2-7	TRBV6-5	ASRSGGSYEQY
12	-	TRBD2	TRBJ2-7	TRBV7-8	ASSPTSGAYEQY
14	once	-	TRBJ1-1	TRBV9	ASSVEEKGVDTEAF
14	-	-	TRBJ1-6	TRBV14	ASSQEFYSYNSPLH
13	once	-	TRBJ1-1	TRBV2	ASPAPDGPNTEAF